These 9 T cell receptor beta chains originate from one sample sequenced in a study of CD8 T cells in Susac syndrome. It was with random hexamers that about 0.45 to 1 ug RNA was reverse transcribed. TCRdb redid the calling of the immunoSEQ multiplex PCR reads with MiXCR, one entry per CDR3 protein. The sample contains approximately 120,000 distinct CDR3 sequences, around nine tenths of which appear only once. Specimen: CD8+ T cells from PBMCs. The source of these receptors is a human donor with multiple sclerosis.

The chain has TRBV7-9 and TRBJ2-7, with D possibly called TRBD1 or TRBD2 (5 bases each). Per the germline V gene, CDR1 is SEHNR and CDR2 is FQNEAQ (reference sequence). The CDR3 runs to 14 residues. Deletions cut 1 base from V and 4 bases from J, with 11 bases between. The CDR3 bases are TGTGCCAGCAGCTTAGTGATGGGGGTTTACGAGCAGTACTTC. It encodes CASSLVMGVYEQYF.

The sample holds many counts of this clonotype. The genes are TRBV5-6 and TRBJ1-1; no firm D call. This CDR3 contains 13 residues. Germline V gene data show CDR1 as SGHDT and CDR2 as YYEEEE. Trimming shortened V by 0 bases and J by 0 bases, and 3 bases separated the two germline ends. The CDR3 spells CASSLGVNTEAFF. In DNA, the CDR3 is TGTGCCAGCAGCTTGGGGGTGAACACTGAAGCTTTCTTT.

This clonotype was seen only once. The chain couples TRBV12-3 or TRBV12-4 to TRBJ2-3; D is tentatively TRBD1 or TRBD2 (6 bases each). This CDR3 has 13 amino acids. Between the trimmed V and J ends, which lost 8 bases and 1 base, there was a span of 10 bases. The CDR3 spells CASEEGGTDTQYF. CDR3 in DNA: TGTGCCAGCGAGGAGGGGGGCACAGATACGCAGTATTTT.

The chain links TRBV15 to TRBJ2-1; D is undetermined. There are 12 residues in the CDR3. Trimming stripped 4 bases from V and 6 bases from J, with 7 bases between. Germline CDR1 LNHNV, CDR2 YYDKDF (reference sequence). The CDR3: CATSIEVNEQFF. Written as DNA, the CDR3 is TGTGCCACCAGCATAGAGGTCAATGAGCAGTTCTTC.

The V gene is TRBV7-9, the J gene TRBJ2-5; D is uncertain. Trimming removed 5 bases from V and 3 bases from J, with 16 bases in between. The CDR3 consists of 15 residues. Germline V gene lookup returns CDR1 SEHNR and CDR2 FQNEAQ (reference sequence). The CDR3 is CASSTFYQLKETQYF. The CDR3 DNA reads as TGTGCCAGCAGCACATTTTATCAGTTAAAAGAGACCCAGTACTTC.

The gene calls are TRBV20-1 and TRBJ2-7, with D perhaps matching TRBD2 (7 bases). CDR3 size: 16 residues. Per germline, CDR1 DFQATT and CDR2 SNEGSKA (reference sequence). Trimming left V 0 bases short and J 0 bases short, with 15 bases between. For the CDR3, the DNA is TGCAGTGCTAGAGATGGGGGGGCAGGGGACTCCTACGAGCAGTACTTC. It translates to CSARDGGAGDSYEQYF.

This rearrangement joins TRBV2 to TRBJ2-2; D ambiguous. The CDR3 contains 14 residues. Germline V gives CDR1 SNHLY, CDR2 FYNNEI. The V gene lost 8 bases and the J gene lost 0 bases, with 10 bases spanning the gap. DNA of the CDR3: TGTGCCAGCGGTGGAATCCCGAACACCGGGGAGCTGTTTTTT. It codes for CASGGIPNTGELFF. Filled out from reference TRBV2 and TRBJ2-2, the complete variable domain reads EPEVTQTPSHQVTQMGQEVILRCVPISNHLYFYWYRQILGQKVEFLVSFYNNEISEKSEIFDDQFSVERPDGSNFTLKIRSTKLEDSAMYFCASGGIPNTGELFFGEGSRLTVL.

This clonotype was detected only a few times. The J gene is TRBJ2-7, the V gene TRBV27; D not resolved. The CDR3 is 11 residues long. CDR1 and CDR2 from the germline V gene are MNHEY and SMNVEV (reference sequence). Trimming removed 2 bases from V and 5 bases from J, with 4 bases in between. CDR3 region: CASSLANEQYF. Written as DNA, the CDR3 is TGTGCCAGCAGTTTAGCGAACGAGCAGTACTTC.

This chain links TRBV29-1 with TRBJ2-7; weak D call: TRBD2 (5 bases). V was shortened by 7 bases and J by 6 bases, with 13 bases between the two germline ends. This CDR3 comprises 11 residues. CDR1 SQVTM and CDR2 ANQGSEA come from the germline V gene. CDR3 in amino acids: CSGQIAFEQYF. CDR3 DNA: TGCAGCGGGCAAATAGCGTTCGAGCAGTACTTC.